The 11 T cell receptor beta chains below were found in one sample sequenced in a study of blood T cell repertoires in COVID-19. TCRdb keeps only in-frame clones here, not all; method: immunoSEQ multiplex PCR. The sample carries approximately 440,000 clones, approximately 89% recorded once. Input material: peripheral blood. These receptors all come from a woman aged 50 to 65 with COVID-19, enrolled during active disease.

The chain links TRBV6-5 to TRBJ2-1; 7 bases line up with TRBD2. The CDR3 consists of 14 residues. Germline V gives CDR1 MNHEY, CDR2 SVGAGI. The junction had 7 bases not matched to a gene; V was cut back by 6 bases and J by 5 bases. CDR3 coding DNA: TGTGCCAGCAGCAGACTAGCCTGGGACAATGAGCAGTTCTTC. Translated, it gives CASSRLAWDNEQFF.

On this clone: The junction departs from the called germline gene at one end, perhaps through a read error. The rearrangement joins TRBV11-1 to TRBJ1-2; D remains unclear. The CDR3 contains 11 residues. From germline, CDR1 is SGHAT and CDR2 FQDESV (reference sequence). CDR3 DNA: TGTGCCAGCAGCGCTGAGGCGGGGAAGGCCTTC. Residues: CASSAEAGKAF.

To note about this clone: The sample has other DNA sequences that encode this CDR3 too. This sequence joins TRBV5-1 and TRBJ2-1; tentative D call: TRBD1 (5 bases). There are 15 residues in the CDR3. Germline CDR1 reads SGHRS; CDR2 reads YFSETQ. Deletions cut 0 bases from V and 0 bases from J, with 7 bases between. Written as DNA, the CDR3 is TGCGCCAGCAGCTTGGGGCAGGGCTCCTACAATGAGCAGTTCTTC. Translation: CASSLGQGSYNEQFF. The whole variable domain, remainder taken from reference TRBV5-1 and TRBJ2-1, is KAGVTQTPRYLIKTRGQQVTLSCSPISGHRSVSWYQQTPGQGLQFLFEYFSETQRNKGNFPGRFSGRQFSNSRSEMNVSTLELGDSALYLCASSLGQGSYNEQFFGPGTRLTVL.

The chain joins TRBV5-4 to TRBJ2-5; TRBD2 might be the D (6 bases). Germline V lookup: CDR1 SGHNT, CDR2 YYREEE (reference sequence). The CDR3 is 14 amino acids. Trimming took off 7 bases at V and 1 base at J, with 14 bases between the two ends. The CDR3 spells CASFDGGSQETQYF. In DNA, the CDR3 is TGTGCCAGCTTCGATGGGGGGTCCCAAGAGACCCAGTACTTC.

This chain joins TRBV30 and TRBJ2-5; D gene uncertain. This CDR3 comprises 13 residues. Trimming removed 4 bases from V and 5 bases from J, with 14 bases in between. Germline V gives CDR1 GTSNPN, CDR2 SVGIG (reference sequence). CDR3 DNA sequence: TGTGCCTGGACCTCCTTTGTCCGGGAGACCCAGTACTTC. Its translation: CAWTSFVRETQYF.

This chain links TRBV3-1 (or the pseudogene TRBV3-2) with TRBJ1-5; D gene uncertain. The CDR3 runs to 13 residues. V was clipped by 0 bases and J by 9 bases, with 9 bases between them. Germline V gene sequence: CDR1 LGHDT, CDR2 YNNKEL (reference sequence). The CDR3 bases are TGTGCCAGCAGCCAAGAAACAGATCGGCCCCAGCATTTT. Amino acid sequence: CASSQETDRPQHF.

The chain uses TRBV5-8 and TRBJ1-2; D remains unclear. This CDR3 has 10 amino acids. The germline gives CDR1 SGHTS, CDR2 YDEGEE. V was trimmed by 4 bases and J by 8 bases, leaving 6 bases between them. CDR3 in amino acids: CASSQRGYTF. DNA of the CDR3: TGTGCCAGCAGCCAACGGGGCTACACCTTC.

This clone was observed a single time. The V and J genes are TRBV9 and TRBJ2-3, with 12 bases lining up with TRBD2. J was trimmed by 1 base and V by 4 bases; bases with no gene match: 4. CDR1 is SGDLS, CDR2 YYNGEE, per germline. The CDR3 extends over 16 amino acids. Written as DNA, the CDR3 is TGTGCCAGCAGCCACAGGACTAGCGGGGGCACAGATACGCAGTATTTT. This translates into CASSHRTSGGTDTQYF.

This clone has only a few counts. The rearrangement joins TRBV7-3 to TRBJ1-1, with unresolved D. V dropped 6 bases and J dropped 1 base, with 18 bases sitting between them. Germline-derived CDR1 and CDR2 are SGHTA and FQGTGA. The CDR3 consists of 16 residues. CDR3 in amino acids: CASRSPFAASNTEAFF. The CDR3 nucleotides are TGTGCCAGCAGGTCCCCGTTCGCGGCATCGAACACTGAAGCTTTCTTT.

This sequence joins TRBV2 and TRBJ2-3; possible D gene TRBD1, 5 bases. The CDR3 has 13 amino acids. Germline V gene sequence: CDR1 SNHLY, CDR2 FYNNEI. V lost 6 bases to trimming and J lost 6 bases, with 13 bases between them. The CDR3 here is CASRAQVTDTQYF. CDR3 in DNA: TGTGCCAGCAGGGCACAGGTTACTGATACGCAGTATTTT.

This chain joins TRBV11-2 and TRBJ2-7, with D uncertain. Per germline, CDR1 SGHAT and CDR2 FQNNGV. The CDR3 covers 14 residues. V was trimmed by 0 bases and J by 3 bases, leaving 9 bases between them. The CDR3 coding sequence is TGTGCCAGCAGCTTAGAAGTTTCTAACTACGAGCAGTACTTC. Encoded protein: CASSLEVSNYEQYF.